This TCR beta chain was captured in a study of T cells in Graves' hyperthyroidism and ophthalmopathy. Amplification of TCR beta CDR3 regions was performed using RNA transcripts as template. During a first-round RT-PCR of the TCR CDR3, the HTBI primer set was used. From the multiplex PCR reads, TCRdb called clonotypes with MiXCR, one entry per CDR3 protein. Seen here are some 400,000 distinct CDR3 sequences, about 19% observed once, and the top ten hold about 3.7%. Many counts were recorded for this clonotype. The sample taken for sequencing was blood. This clonotype originated in a woman between 18 and 29 years old with Graves' hyperthyroidism.

This chain's CDR3 is CAISDEVSTTGELFF. The CDR3 DNA follows: TGTGCCATCAGTGATGAGGTGTCCACCACCGGGGAGCTGTTTTTT. The chain has TRBV10-3 and TRBJ2-2; D unresolved. Per germline, CDR1 ENHRY and CDR2 SYGVKD. Trimming removed 3 bases from V and 4 bases from J, with 12 bases in between. The CDR3 runs 15 residues.